These T cell receptor beta chains were read from a single sample in a study of blood T cell repertoires in COVID-19. Using immunoSEQ multiplex PCR, the repertoire was profiled, and TCRdb retains in-frame clones only, with some absent. The top ten clones hold 37% of a sample with some 120,000 clones, roughly three quarters of them seen once. Sequenced: peripheral blood. All receptors derive from a man between 40 and 49 years old with active or convalescent COVID-19. Each CDR3 is given with its conserved first and last residue. D genes are given only for firm matches. The size entry is marked missing in some rows and otherwise reads once, few, many or a size class.

>few|TRBV6-5|TRBJ2-3|TRBD2
TGTGCCAGCAGATCTAGCGGGAGGGGCACAGATACGCAGTATTTT
CASRSSGRGTDTQYF
>few|TRBV6-4|TRBJ2-3|TRBD2
TGTGCCAGCAGTGCTAGCGGGAGCACAGATACGCAGTATTTT
CASSASGSTDTQYF
>NA|TRBV29-1|TRBJ1-2|NA
TGCAGCGTTGAGGTCTCGAGGCGGGGCTACACCTTC
CSVEVSRRGYTF
>NA|TRBV10-2|TRBJ2-7|TRBD2
TGCGCCAGCAGTGAGTATAGACTAGCGGAGCCCGAGCAGTACTTC
CASSEYRLAEPEQYF
>NA|TRBV5-4|TRBJ2-7|TRBD2
TGTGCCAGCAGCTTGAAGCTAGCGGGATCCCCCTACGAGCAGTACTTC
CASSLKLAGSPYEQYF
>NA|TRBV11-2|TRBJ2-7|TRBD1
TGTGCCAGCAGCTTGACAGGGGGCGTTTACGAGCAGTACTTC
CASSLTGGVYEQYF
>NA|TRBV5-4|TRBJ2-3|NA
TGTGCCAGCAGCCCCGGGGGGCAGGGAGATACGCAGTATTTT
CASSPGGQGDTQYF
>once|TRBV3-1/TRBV3-2|TRBJ1-3|TRBD1
TGTGCCACGACACCGGGAGGGGGCCTGAGCTCTGGAAACACCATATATTTT
CATTPGGGLSSGNTIYF
>few|TRBV28|TRBJ1-6|NA
TGTGCCAGCAGTCCATACAGGGATAATTCACCCCTCCACTTT
CASSPYRDNSPLHF
>NA|TRBV7-2|TRBJ2-5|TRBD2
TGTGCCAGCAGCCCCTCGGGGGGGGAGACCCAGTACTTC
CASSPSGGETQYF
>NA|TRBV5-1|TRBJ2-1|TRBD1
TGCGCCAGCAGGGATGGGACAGGCTACAATGAGCAGTTCTTC
CASRDGTGYNEQFF
>NA|TRBV6-5|TRBJ2-3|TRBD1
TGTGCCAGCAGTTACGGGACAGGGGGCACTGGGTATACGCAGTATTTT
CASSYGTGGTGYTQYF
>NA|TRBV24-1|TRBJ2-1|TRBD2
TGTGCCACCAGTGACAGCTCACTAGCGGGGGGGTATGAGCAGTTCTTC
CATSDSSLAGGYEQFF
>NA|TRBV25-1|TRBJ2-2|NA
TGTGCCAGCAGTGAACAGTGGAACACCGGGGAGCTGTTTTTT
CASSEQWNTGELFF
>NA|TRBV27|TRBJ1-5|NA
TGTGCCAGCAGTCCCGGCGGACTAAACAATCAGCCCCAGCATTTT
CASSPGGLNNQPQHF
>NA|TRBV29-1|TRBJ2-7|NA
TGCAGCGTCAGACCTAGCGACTACGAGCAGTACTTC
CSVRPSDYEQYF
>NA|TRBV27|TRBJ1-1|NA
TGTGCCAGCAGTTTATCGGGGGGTGGGAACACTGAAGCTTTCTTT
CASSLSGGGNTEAFF
>NA|TRBV28|TRBJ2-1|NA
TGTGCCAGCAGTTACAGGGTCCATGAGCAGTTCTTC
CASSYRVHEQFF
>NA|TRBV7-2|TRBJ2-1|NA
TGTGCCAGCAGTGCGGAGATCTCCTACAATGAGCAGTTCTTC
CASSAEISYNEQFF
>NA|TRBV3-1/TRBV3-2|TRBJ2-7|TRBD2
TGTGCCAGCAGCCCAGGACTAGCGGGACTTTACGAGCAGTACTTC
CASSPGLAGLYEQYF
>NA|TRBV6-5|TRBJ1-1|NA
TGTGCCACCACCCTTTTTCGAGGGGCTTTCTTT
CATTLFRGAFF
>NA|TRBV2|TRBJ2-1|NA
TGTGCCAGCAGTGAAGTATCAGGGTTATGGATCGAGAATGAGCAGTTCTTC
CASSEVSGLWIENEQFF